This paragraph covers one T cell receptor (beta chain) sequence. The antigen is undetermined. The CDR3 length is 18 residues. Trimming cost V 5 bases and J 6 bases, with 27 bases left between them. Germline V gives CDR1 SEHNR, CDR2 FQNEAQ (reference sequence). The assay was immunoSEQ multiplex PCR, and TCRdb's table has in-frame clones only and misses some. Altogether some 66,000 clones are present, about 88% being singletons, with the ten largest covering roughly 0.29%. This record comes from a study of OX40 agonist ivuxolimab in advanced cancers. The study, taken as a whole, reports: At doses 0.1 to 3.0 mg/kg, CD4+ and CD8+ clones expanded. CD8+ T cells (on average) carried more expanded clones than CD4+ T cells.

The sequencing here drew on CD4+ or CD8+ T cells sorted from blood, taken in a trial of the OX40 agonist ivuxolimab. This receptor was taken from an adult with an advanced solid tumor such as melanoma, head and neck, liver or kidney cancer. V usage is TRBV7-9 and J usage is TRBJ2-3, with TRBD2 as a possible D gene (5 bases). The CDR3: CASSPPVISGPPGDTQYF. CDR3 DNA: TGTGCCAGCAGCCCCCCAGTTATAAGCGGCCCACCGGGGGATACGCAGTATTTT.